The next 20 T cell receptor beta chains were all read from a single sample in a study of identical twins (dated by TCRdb to the mid-2010s). The library came from 5' RACE. TCRdb lists the instrument as Illumina HiSeq 2000. TCRdb reran the public reads through fastp at Q25 and MiXCR, keeping productive beta chains. Each CDR3 protein gets just one entry, which takes the most common genes and DNA from the rows behind it. For this sample the table gives about 690,000 distinct CDR3 sequences, of which 6% to 6.5% were detected only once. Around 2% of the sample lies in the top ten. Sequenced sample: naive T cells sorted from blood. The label giving this sample's cell subset or site can be read as: cells isolated with a human naive T-cell isolation kit. These receptors came from a man between 18 and 35 years old in good health.

This clonotype came up many times. The rearrangement uses TRBV27 and TRBJ2-3; D is unresolved. The germline CDR1 and CDR2 sequences are MNHEY and SMNVEV (reference sequence). This CDR3 has 10 amino acids. V was cut by 8 bases and J by 5 bases, with 5 bases left in between. The CDR3 protein is CASEGDTQYF. The DNA of the CDR3 is TGTGCCAGCGAAGGAGATACGCAGTATTTT.

The chain is built from TRBV18 and TRBJ2-4; the D is unclear. The CDR3 totals 12 residues. The V end lost 4 bases, the J end lost 8 bases, and 9 bases lay between the germline ends. Germline V CDR1 and CDR2: KGHSH, LQKENI. CDR3 sequence: CASSQGWDIQYF. In DNA form, the CDR3 reads TGTGCCAGCTCACAGGGATGGGACATTCAGTACTTC.

CDR3 region: CASSPVGTYYNEQFF. CDR3 in DNA: TGTGCCAGCTCACCCGTCGGGACATACTACAATGAGCAGTTCTTC. The chain links TRBV18 to TRBJ2-1; TRBD1 might be the D (6 bases). Germline CDR1 is KGHSH and CDR2 is LQKENI. This CDR3 spans 15 amino acids. V lost 3 bases, J lost 3 bases, and 12 bases lay in between.

This chain connects TRBV12-3 or TRBV12-4 to TRBJ2-1; 16 bases are shared with TRBD2. The CDR3 sequence is 18 residues long. Germline trimming cut 5 bases from V and 8 bases from J; bases unmatched to any gene: 12. CDR3 DNA sequence: TGTGCCAGCAGTACCGCCGGGACTAGCGGGAGGGCCTTCGATGAGCAGTTCTTC. It yields the protein CASSTAGTSGRAFDEQFF.

This clonotype appeared many times. The chain has TRBV20-1 and TRBJ2-5; 8 bases map to TRBD2. The CDR3 has 15 amino acids. Germline CDR1 DFQATT, CDR2 SNEGSKA (reference sequence). The junction had 12 bases not matched to a gene; V was cut back by 5 bases and J by 4 bases. The CDR3 is CSAVSGSGFGETQYF. In DNA, the CDR3 is TGCAGTGCTGTAAGCGGGAGCGGTTTTGGAGAGACCCAGTACTTC.

Ten or more counts support this clonotype. The V call is TRBV10-3, the J call TRBJ1-1; D remains unclear. The CDR3 runs to 13 residues. V lost 4 bases, J lost 1 base, and 7 bases lay in between. CDR1 is ENHRY and CDR2 is SYGVKD in the germline V gene. Written as DNA, the CDR3 is TGTGCCATCAGTGTTGCGGAGAACACTGAAGCTTTCTTT. Protein sequence: CAISVAENTEAFF.

The chain has TRBV5-6 and TRBJ2-2; perhaps TRBD1 as D (6 bases). Germline values: CDR1 SGHDT, CDR2 YYEEEE. Deletions cut 0 bases from V and 3 bases from J, with 9 bases between. This CDR3 contains 15 residues. This chain's CDR3 is CASSLVGAYTGELFF. CDR3 DNA: TGTGCCAGCAGCTTGGTGGGGGCCTACACCGGGGAGCTGTTTTTT.

This chain uses TRBV19 with TRBJ2-1; TRBD1 agrees at 9 bases. Germline V gene sequence: CDR1 LNHDA, CDR2 SQIVND (reference sequence). V lost 5 bases, J lost 8 bases, and 7 bases stayed unmatched. This CDR3 is 14 amino acids long. Written as DNA, the CDR3 is TGTGCCAGTAGTGGATCCGGGACAGGGTATGAGCAGTTCTTC. It translates to CASSGSGTGYEQFF.

This clonotype was seen repeatedly, ten times or more. The J gene is TRBJ2-4, the V gene TRBV20-1; possibly TRBD1 for D (6 bases). The V gene lost 5 bases and the J gene lost 0 bases, with 11 bases spanning the gap. Germline loops: CDR1 DFQATT, CDR2 SNEGSKA (reference sequence). The CDR3 has 14 residues. In DNA form, the CDR3 reads TGCAGTGCTCATGACAGGCTAGCCAAAAACATTCAGTACTTC. Translated: CSAHDRLAKNIQYF.

This clonotype was detected only a few times. The chain recombines TRBV12-5 with TRBJ2-5; D possibly corresponds to TRBD1 (5 bases). The CDR3 runs to 14 residues. The V end lost 6 bases, the J end lost 4 bases, and 15 bases lay between the germline ends. Germline V gene sequence: CDR1 LGHNT, CDR2 FRNRAP. CDR3 coding DNA: TGTGCTAGTGGCAACGTTGGTACAGGAGAGACCCAGTACTTC. Translation gives CASGNVGTGETQYF.

This clonotype was observed a few times. CDR3 sequence (DNA): TGTGCCAGCAGCCCGCTCCAGGGTGGTAGCACAGATACGCAGTATTTT. It is translated as CASSPLQGGSTDTQYF. The V gene is TRBV14, the J gene TRBJ2-3; maybe TRBD1 (5 bases). With 4 bases removed from V and 0 bases from J, the gap between germline ends came to 14 bases. Germline CDR1 reads SGHDN; CDR2 reads FVKESK. This CDR3 is built from 16 residues.

A few counts support this clonotype. V is TRBV12-3 or TRBV12-4 and J is TRBJ2-1, with TRBD2 as a possible D gene (6 bases). V lost 5 bases and J 8 bases, leaving 16 bases between the germline ends. The CDR3 length is 14 residues. The chain's CDR3 is CASSPPGLHDEQFF. As DNA, the CDR3 is TGTGCCAGCAGTCCGCCGGGACTCCACGATGAGCAGTTCTTC.

This clonotype was counted a few times. J is TRBJ1-1 and V is TRBV29-1, with D possibly matching TRBD1 (6 bases). Germline V gives CDR1 SQVTM, CDR2 ANQGSEA. Trimming took 5 bases from V and 5 from J, leaving 12 bases between them. The length of the CDR3 is 12 residues. The CDR3 DNA sequence: TGCAGCGTTCTAACAGGGCCGACTGAAGCTTTCTTT. Its protein product is CSVLTGPTEAFF.

This clonotype was seen many times. This chain uses TRBV4-1 with TRBJ2-7, with TRBD1 as a possible D gene (5 bases). This CDR3 is built from 16 residues. Germline V gene sequence: CDR1 MGHRA, CDR2 YSYEKL. Trimming shortened V by 2 bases and J by 0 bases, and 14 bases separated the two germline ends. CDR3 bases: TGCGCCAGCAGCCAAAATTACGCAGGGTTCTCCTACGAGCAGTACTTC. It is translated as CASSQNYAGFSYEQYF.

The table lists this clonotype with many counts. The genes are TRBV4-1 and TRBJ2-1, with TRBD2 as a possible D gene (5 bases). Germline V CDR1 and CDR2: MGHRA, YSYEKL. The CDR3 length is 13 residues. V gave up 4 bases and J gave up 8 bases, with 12 bases separating them. The CDR3 protein is CASSRGLGDEQFF. The CDR3, as DNA: TGCGCCAGCAGCCGCGGGCTTGGCGATGAGCAGTTCTTC.

Many counts were recorded for this clonotype. The rearrangement joins TRBV12-3 or TRBV12-4 to TRBJ1-2; TRBD1 is a possible D gene (6 bases). Trimming removed 5 bases at V and 4 bases at J, with 14 bases between. The CDR3 contains 14 residues. CDR3 coding DNA: TGTGCCAGCAGTCTGGTAGACAGGATCTATGGCTACACCTTC. Amino acid sequence: CASSLVDRIYGYTF.

This clonotype was seen a handful of times. This sequence joins TRBV7-8 and TRBJ2-5, with D possibly TRBD2 on 5 matching bases. CDR3 length: 14 amino acids. V lost 1 base to trimming and J lost 7 bases, with 13 bases between them. Germline V gives CDR1 SGHVS, CDR2 FQNEAQ. The CDR3 nucleotides read TGTGCCAGCAGCTTAGGTTGGCGGGTGTTGACCCAGTACTTC. Translated, it gives CASSLGWRVLTQYF.

J is TRBJ2-5 and V is TRBV6-2 or TRBV6-3; weak D call: TRBD1 (5 bases). The germline gives CDR1 MNHEY, CDR2 SVGEGT. This CDR3 comprises 13 residues. The V gene lost 0 bases and the J gene lost 7 bases, with 9 bases spanning the gap. The CDR3 spells CASSYSQGWTQYF. The CDR3 region has the DNA TGTGCCAGCAGTTACTCCCAGGGTTGGACCCAGTACTTC.

In this sample, this clonotype turned up a few times. The CDR3 loop is CASNQGVLGNIQYF. The CDR3 nucleotides are TGTGCCAGCAACCAGGGGGTTTTAGGTAACATTCAGTACTTC. This chain joins TRBV28 and TRBJ2-4, with 7 bases aligning to TRBD1. Germline V gene data show CDR1 as MDHEN and CDR2 as SYDVKM. V gave up 7 bases and J gave up 7 bases; unmatched junction bases: 10. The CDR3 length is 14 residues.

There are many counts of this clonotype. This chain links TRBV20-1 with TRBJ1-1, with 8 bases identical to TRBD1. Germline values: CDR1 DFQATT, CDR2 SNEGSKA (reference sequence). Germline trimming cut 5 bases from V and 7 bases from J; bases unmatched to any gene: 6. This CDR3 has 12 amino acids. CDR3 region: CSALQGGLEAFF. The CDR3 DNA reads TGCAGTGCTCTACAGGGGGGCCTTGAAGCTTTCTTT.